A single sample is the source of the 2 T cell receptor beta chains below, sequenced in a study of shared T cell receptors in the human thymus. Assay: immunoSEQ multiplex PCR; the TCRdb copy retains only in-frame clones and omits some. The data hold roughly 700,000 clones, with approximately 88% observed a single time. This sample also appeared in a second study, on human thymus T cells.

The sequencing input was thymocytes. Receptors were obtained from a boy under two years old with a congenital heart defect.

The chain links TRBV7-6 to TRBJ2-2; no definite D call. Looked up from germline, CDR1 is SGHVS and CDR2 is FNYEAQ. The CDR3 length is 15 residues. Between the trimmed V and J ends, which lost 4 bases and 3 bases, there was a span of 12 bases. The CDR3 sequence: CASSSRRRDTGELFF. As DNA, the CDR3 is TGTGCCAGCAGCTCCCGGAGACGTGACACCGGGGAGCTGTTTTTT.

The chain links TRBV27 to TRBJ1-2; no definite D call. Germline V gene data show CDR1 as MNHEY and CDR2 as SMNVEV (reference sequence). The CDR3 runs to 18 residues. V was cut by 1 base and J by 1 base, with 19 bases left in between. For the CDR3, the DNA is TGTGCCAGCAGTTTATTTTTTCGGGATGGGCCACTTAACTATGGCTACACCTTC. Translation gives CASSLFFRDGPLNYGYTF.